The 24 T cell receptor beta chains in this list originate from one sample, sequenced in a study of T cells in Graves' hyperthyroidism and ophthalmopathy. RNA transcripts served as the template for amplifying TCR beta CDR3 regions. The TCR CDR3 was amplified in a first-round RT-PCR using the HTBI primer set. A single record per CDR3 protein comes from TCRdb applying MiXCR to the multiplex PCR reads. The data show approximately 740,000 distinct CDR3 sequences, roughly 15% seen once. The sequenced sample was blood. All receptors derive from a woman aged 18-29 years with Graves' hyperthyroidism.

This clonotype was recorded at least ten times. The rearrangement links TRBV9 to TRBJ2-3; D is perhaps TRBD1 (6 bases). Germline V gene data show CDR1 as SGDLS and CDR2 as YYNGEE. The CDR3 consists of 15 residues. V was trimmed by 1 base and J by 1 base, leaving 10 bases between them. CDR3 nucleotides: TGTGCCAGCAGCGTACAGGGGACCGGCACAGATACGCAGTATTTT. It yields the protein CASSVQGTGTDTQYF.

The sample holds many counts of this clonotype. The V and J genes are TRBV5-1 and TRBJ2-2; no clear D gene. Germline CDR1 is SGHRS and CDR2 is YFSETQ. The CDR3 spans 15 residues. The V gene lost 1 base and the J gene lost 5 bases, with 12 bases spanning the gap. CDR3 in amino acids: CASSLLGERTGELFF. The CDR3 region has the DNA TGCGCCAGCAGCTTGCTTGGAGAACGTACCGGGGAGCTGTTTTTT.

This clonotype was counted between two and nine times. This chain uses TRBV30 with TRBJ2-5; 9 nucleotides agree with TRBD1. The CDR3 has 14 amino acids. Germline V gives CDR1 GTSNPN, CDR2 SVGIG (reference sequence). J gave up 2 bases and V 0 bases, and 1 base lay outside the gene matches. For the CDR3, the DNA is TGTGCCTGGAGTGTCGGGACAGGGCAAGAGACCCAGTACTTC. Translating it yields CAWSVGTGQETQYF.

Concerning this clonotype itself: One end of the junction varies from germline; a read error may be responsible. V and J are TRBV11-2 and TRBJ1-4; perhaps TRBD1 as D (5 bases). From germline, CDR1 is SGHAT and CDR2 FQNNGV. This CDR3 is 15 amino acids long. CDR3 sequence: CASSSNRSGNGKLFF. CDR3 nucleotides: TGTGCCAGCAGCTCAAACCGATCAGGGAATGGAAAACTGTTTTTT.

This clonotype was detected a few times. This chain joins TRBV19 and TRBJ1-1; 9 bases agree with TRBD1. In germline, CDR1 is LNHDA, CDR2 SQIVND (reference sequence). The CDR3 consists of 16 residues. V was clipped by 5 bases and J by 5 bases; unmatched bases: 12. The CDR3 DNA reads TGTGCCAGTAGTGAGCACAGGGGGCCGGGGGGTACTGAAGCTTTCTTT. Residues: CASSEHRGPGGTEAFF.

The V and J genes are TRBV10-3 and TRBJ2-1, with 12 nucleotides matching TRBD2. The CDR3 is made up of 14 amino acids. Germline loops: CDR1 ENHRY, CDR2 SYGVKD. Trimming cost V 6 bases and J 9 bases; bases outside gene matches: 6. CDR3 region: CAISGLAGYSEQFF. The CDR3, as DNA: TGTGCCATCAGCGGACTAGCGGGATATAGTGAGCAGTTCTTC.

This clonotype was seen at least ten times. As DNA, the CDR3 is TGTGCCAGCCGGGGGTACACTGAAGCTTTCTTT. Translation: CASRGYTEAFF. This chain connects TRBV3-1 to TRBJ1-1; weak D call: TRBD1 (5 bases). Germline values: CDR1 LGHDT, CDR2 YNNKEL (reference sequence). Trimming removed 8 bases at V and 3 bases at J, with 7 bases between. The CDR3 loop spans 11 amino acids.

Notes on this clonotype: A clone one base away is much larger, so this may be a read error. The chain recombines TRBV14 with TRBJ2-7; unclear D gene. This CDR3 is built from 13 residues. The ends were cut back, 1 base at V and 1 base at J, with 5 bases in the middle. Looked up from germline, CDR1 is SGHDN and CDR2 is FVKESK. DNA of the CDR3: TGTGCCAGCAGCCAAGCCCCTTCCTACGAGCAGTACTTC. It encodes CASSQAPSYEQYF.

The chain carries TRBV20-1 and TRBJ2-2; D not certain. The ends were cut back, 2 bases at V and 8 bases at J, with 9 bases in the middle. Germline lookup yields CDR1 DFQATT and CDR2 SNEGSKA (reference sequence). The CDR3 runs to 12 residues. CDR3 sequence reads: CSARPLRGELFF. The DNA for the CDR3 is TGCAGTGCTAGACCCCTCCGAGGGGAGCTGTTTTTT.

The J gene is TRBJ2-3, the V gene TRBV20-1; 7 bases map to TRBD2. This CDR3 region has 15 residues. Germline values: CDR1 DFQATT, CDR2 SNEGSKA (reference sequence). After removal of 3 bases from V and 2 bases from J, the junction contained 8 bases not matched to a gene. The CDR3 DNA sequence: TGCAGTGCTAGTCTCCTAGCGGTACCCACAGATACGCAGTATTTT. Its protein is CSASLLAVPTDTQYF.

This clonotype has a count of ten or more. The rearrangement uses TRBV5-8 and TRBJ1-1; the D gene is possibly TRBD1 (5 bases). This CDR3 spans 15 amino acids. Germline CDR1 reads SGHTS; CDR2 reads YDEGEE. V lost 2 bases and J lost 5, with 16 bases in between. The CDR3 region is CASSFNTGFLTEAFF. In DNA form, the CDR3 reads TGTGCCAGCAGCTTTAACACAGGTTTCTTGACTGAAGCTTTCTTT.

The sample holds many counts of this clonotype. V and J are TRBV30 and TRBJ2-7, with D possibly TRBD1 on 6 matching bases. Per germline, CDR1 GTSNPN and CDR2 SVGIG (reference sequence). The CDR3 length is 15 residues. Trimming removed 0 bases at V and 2 bases at J, with 14 bases between. The chain's CDR3 is CAWSVWWGRAYEQYF. In DNA form, the CDR3 reads TGTGCCTGGAGTGTATGGTGGGGGCGCGCCTACGAGCAGTACTTC. The full variable domain, rest sourced from reference TRBV30 and TRBJ2-7, is SQTIHQWPATLVQPVGSPLSLECTVEGTSNPNLYWYRQAAGRGLQLLFYSVGIGQISSEVPQNLSASRPQDRQFILSSKKLLLSDSGFYLCAWSVWWGRAYEQYFGPGTRLTVT.

This clonotype has more than one count but fewer than ten. The chain carries TRBV19 and TRBJ2-7, with 9 bases matching TRBD1. Germline assignment: CDR1 LNHDA and CDR2 SQIVND (reference sequence). The CDR3 extends over 15 amino acids. With V trimmed by 3 bases and J by 5 bases, 8 bases remained unmatched. The CDR3: CASSMARDRAHEQYF. DNA of the CDR3: TGTGCCAGTAGTATGGCCCGGGACAGGGCACACGAGCAGTACTTC.

This clonotype was observed a few times. This chain links TRBV14 with TRBJ1-2; maybe TRBD1 (5 bases). The CDR3 contains 17 residues. Trimming stripped 0 bases from V and 4 bases from J, with 18 bases between. Germline-derived CDR1 and CDR2 are SGHDN and FVKESK. The chain's CDR3 is CASSQDTPRQGGYGYTF. DNA for the CDR3: TGTGCCAGCAGCCAAGATACCCCCAGGCAGGGCGGCTATGGCTACACCTTC.

This clonotype was counted many times. The J gene is TRBJ1-1, the V gene TRBV12-3 or TRBV12-4; 8 nucleotides line up with TRBD1. This CDR3 is built from 14 residues. After removal of 4 bases from V and 4 bases from J, the junction contained 5 bases not matched to a gene. The CDR3 DNA is TGTGCCAGCAGTTGGCAGGGGGCGGGCACTGAAGCTTTCTTT. Translating it yields CASSWQGAGTEAFF.

V usage is TRBV9 and J usage is TRBJ2-7; 8 nucleotides agree with TRBD1. The V segment lost 3 bases and the J segment 4 bases; nucleotides outside the gene matches: 9. The CDR3 is made up of 15 amino acids. From germline, CDR1 is SGDLS and CDR2 YYNGEE. The CDR3 reads CASSARTGSTYEQYF. The CDR3 DNA reads TGTGCCAGCAGCGCTCGGACAGGGTCGACTTACGAGCAGTACTTC.

Ten or more counts support this clonotype. The chain combines TRBV18 with TRBJ2-5; the D gene is possibly TRBD2 (5 bases). The germline V and J ends were trimmed by 3 bases and 5 bases, with 13 bases remaining between them. This CDR3 comprises 14 residues. Germline V lookup: CDR1 KGHSH, CDR2 LQKENI. The CDR3 spells CASSPQDFGETQYF. The CDR3 coding sequence is TGTGCCAGCTCACCTCAGGACTTTGGGGAGACCCAGTACTTC. The entire variable domain, with the rest obtained from reference TRBV18 and TRBJ2-5, is as follows: NAGVMQNPRHLVRRRGQEARLRCSPMKGHSHVYWYRQLPEEGLKFMVYLQKENIIDESGMPKERFSAEFPKEGPSILRIQQVVRGDSAAYFCASSPQDFGETQYFGPGTRLLVL.

The chain has TRBV14 and TRBJ1-2; no definite D call. The CDR3 runs 15 residues. V was shortened by 0 bases and J by 0 bases, with 8 bases between the two germline ends. CDR1 and CDR2 (germline): SGHDN, FVKESK. CDR3 protein: CASSQELTANYGYTF. CDR3 coding DNA: TGTGCCAGCAGCCAAGAATTGACGGCTAACTATGGCTACACCTTC.

Points on this clonotype: A much more abundant neighbour one base away suggests this may be a read error. The conserved phenylalanine or tryptophan normally closing the CDR3 is absent here, so this likely arose from a read error. The chain has TRBV5-6 and TRBJ1-2; no firm D call. The germline V gene encodes CDR1 SGHDT and CDR2 YYEEEE. The CDR3 is 16 amino acids. The V and J ends lost 3 bases and 4 bases respectively, with 19 bases between them. The CDR3 DNA follows: TGTGCCAGCAGCTCCGTCGGACGGGGATCCTCCTATGGCTACACCGTC. It encodes CASSSVGRGSSYGYTV.

This clonotype was counted ten times or more. This chain uses TRBV30 with TRBJ2-7; D is perhaps TRBD1 or TRBD2 (5 bases each). Looked up from germline, CDR1 is GTSNPN and CDR2 is SVGIG (reference sequence). CDR3 size: 14 residues. Between the trimmed V and J ends, which lost 4 bases and 5 bases, there was a span of 18 bases. CDR3 DNA: TGTGCCTGGACCCCGTGGGGGAGCTCGAACGAGCAGTACTTC. Protein product: CAWTPWGSSNEQYF. The whole variable domain, remainder taken from reference TRBV30 and TRBJ2-7, is SQTIHQWPATLVQPVGSPLSLECTVEGTSNPNLYWYRQAAGRGLQLLFYSVGIGQISSEVPQNLSASRPQDRQFILSSKKLLLSDSGFYLCAWTPWGSSNEQYFGPGTRLTVT.

The table lists this clonotype with many counts. This chain connects TRBV7-2 to TRBJ2-1, with 7 bases matching TRBD1. Germline loops: CDR1 SGHTA, CDR2 FQGNSA. Trimming removed 4 bases from V and 6 bases from J; junction bases left unmatched: 9. The CDR3 extends over 15 amino acids. The CDR3 DNA is TGTGCCAGCAGCTCTAGTAGACAGGGTTTCAATGAGCAGTTCTTC. Translated, it gives CASSSSRQGFNEQFF.

The rearrangement uses TRBV15 and TRBJ2-3; the match to TRBD2 covers 8 bases. This CDR3 is 20 amino acids long. After removal of 0 bases from V and 4 bases from J, the junction contained 18 bases not matched to a gene. CDR1 and CDR2 (germline): LNHNV, YYDKDF (reference sequence). The CDR3 DNA reads TGTGCCACCAGCAGAGATACGGGGCAGCCGGGACTAGTTGCCTCAGATACGCAGTATTTT. Encoded protein: CATSRDTGQPGLVASDTQYF.

This clonotype was seen repeatedly, ten times or more. The V and J genes are TRBV7-9 and TRBJ2-1, with D tentatively TRBD2 (6 bases). Trimming pared 4 bases from V and 6 bases from J, leaving 10 bases between. This CDR3 spans 13 amino acids. Looked up from germline, CDR1 is SEHNR and CDR2 is FQNEAQ (reference sequence). CDR3: CASSSGTGNEQFF. The CDR3 bases are TGTGCCAGCAGCTCAGGGACTGGCAATGAGCAGTTCTTC.

The V call is TRBV7-9, the J call TRBJ2-1; 16 bases are a match to TRBD2. CDR1 SEHNR and CDR2 FQNEAQ come from the germline V gene (reference sequence). The trim removed 5 bases at V and 4 bases at J, leaving 17 bases unmatched. The CDR3 length is 21 residues. CDR3 protein: CASSNTVTGTSGRASYNEQFF. CDR3 sequence (DNA): TGTGCCAGCAGCAACACTGTCACCGGGACTAGCGGGAGGGCCTCGTACAATGAGCAGTTCTTC.